This T cell receptor (beta chain) derives from a study of T cell responses to AZD1222 COVID-19 vaccine. The CDR3 has 12 residues. V lost 3 bases and J lost 4, with 4 bases in between. From germline, CDR1 is LGHDT and CDR2 YNNKEL (reference sequence). TCRdb's copy holds only in-frame clones and misses some; the assay was immunoSEQ multiplex PCR. This table holds 100,000 to 150,000 clones, 92% found once. This rearrangement joins TRBV3-1 (or the pseudogene TRBV3-2) to TRBJ1-3, with unresolved D. The sequence was obtained from an adult in good health. This specimen was peripheral blood, taken on day 0 of AZD1222 vaccination. DNA of the CDR3: TGTGCCAGCAGCCACCCCGGAAACACCATATATTTT. It specifies CASSHPGNTIYF.